This T cell receptor beta chain originates from a study of blood T cell repertoires in COVID-19. On the study more broadly: Whether acute or convalescent, the COVID-19 samples came from the United States, Italy and Spain. PBMCs, B-cell-depleted T cells, or T cells provided the cDNA or gDNA that made up the material.

The CDR3 spans 16 residues. Germline lookup yields CDR1 LGHNA and CDR2 YNFKEQ. With 1 base clipped from V and 8 bases from J, the junction kept 12 bases outside the gene matches. Source study methods: Estimated nucleated cell counts came from reference gene primer amplification. Here immunoSEQ multiplex PCR was the method, and the copy in TCRdb shows in-frame clones only, minus some. V and J calls and clone size are those listed in that table; D and trimming were worked out from the DNA. The sample yields 220,000 or so clones, approximately 80% seen once. The receptor comes from a woman older than 75 with acute or convalescent COVID-19. The chain employs TRBV4-2 and TRBJ1-2; 8 nucleotides match TRBD1. Sequencing was performed on peripheral blood. The CDR3 coding sequence is TGTGCCAGCAGCCAAGGGACAGGGCCCCCCTTGGGAGGCTACACCTTC. Protein sequence: CASSQGTGPPLGGYTF.